A selection of T cell receptor beta chains follows, all from one sample in a study of Graves' ophthalmopathy and Graves' hyperthyroidism. TCRdb re-analysed the multiplex PCR reads in MiXCR, keeping a single row per CDR3 protein. The table has approximately 540,000 distinct CDR3 sequences, roughly 39% seen once. The specimen sequenced was peripheral blood or thyroid tissue (not recorded which). The origin of the receptors is an adult man with Graves' hyperthyroidism. The conserved cysteine and the conserved F or W are not part of the CDR3 here. A D gene is named only where the DNA matches it firmly. Clone size is stated in some rows and not others, as once, few, many or a class when expanded.

v_gene	abundance	d_gene	j_gene	CDR3aa
TRBV29-1	many	TRBD1	TRBJ2-2	SVVGQGENTGELF
TRBV7-9	.	.	.	ASSLAQNSNNEQF
TRBV29-1	.	TRBD1	TRBJ2-7	SVGQGGEQY
TRBV29-1	many	.	TRBJ1-2	SVSWDSPYGYT
TRBV7-9	few	TRBD1	TRBJ1-1	ASSSPGRGSTEAF
TRBV20-1	many	TRBD2	TRBJ2-7	SARPSGRRDEQY
TRBV2	.	TRBD2	TRBJ2-7	ASRDTSGSANEQY
TRBV2	many	.	TRBJ2-7	ASSGQVSSEQY
TRBV7-9	many	.	TRBJ1-2	ASSAPGNYGYT
TRBV20-1	few	.	TRBJ2-5	SARVAYWRRQETQY
TRBV7-6	many	.	TRBJ2-5	ASSLMTGTQETQY
TRBV7-6	.	TRBD1	TRBJ1-2	ASSFSENRGIGYT
TRBV9	few	.	TRBJ1-1	ASSPFRGSPHTEAF
TRBV20-1	.	.	TRBJ2-7	SAMSWVPPYEQY
TRBV11-1	.	.	TRBJ1-1	ASSPGRLTEAF
TRBV19	.	.	TRBJ1-3	ASSIFFVTALHSGNTIY
TRBV19	many	.	TRBJ2-5	ASSQQKETQY
TRBV3-1	many	.	TRBJ2-5	ASSQDRGAQETQY
TRBV9	.	TRBD2	.	ASSYHRLAGGDEQF
TRBV29-1	.	.	TRBJ1-2	SVEGKRSRAGYGYT
TRBV2	many	TRBD1	TRBJ2-5	ASRDGQGQETQY
TRBV7-2	many	TRBD2	TRBJ2-7	ASSLAHSGSAEQY
TRBV20-1	.	.	TRBJ1-5	SASSPTGQPQH
TRBV2	.	.	TRBJ2-2	ATSSWTAQGAGELF
TRBV29-1	.	.	TRBJ1-2	SVPREGGWGYT
TRBV12-3/TRBV12-4	few	TRBD2	TRBJ2-2	ASTNLETSGTGELF
TRBV11-2	many	.	TRBJ2-2	ASIPGFWDTGELF
TRBV6-6	many	TRBD1	TRBJ1-3	ASSSPTGRAGNTIY
TRBV5-4	few	TRBD2	TRBJ2-5	ASSPGLAGGGEKETQY
TRBV5-6	many	TRBD1	TRBJ1-4	ASSLTGGADEKLF
TRBV6-1	many	TRBD1	TRBJ1-1	ASSARQGDGTEAF